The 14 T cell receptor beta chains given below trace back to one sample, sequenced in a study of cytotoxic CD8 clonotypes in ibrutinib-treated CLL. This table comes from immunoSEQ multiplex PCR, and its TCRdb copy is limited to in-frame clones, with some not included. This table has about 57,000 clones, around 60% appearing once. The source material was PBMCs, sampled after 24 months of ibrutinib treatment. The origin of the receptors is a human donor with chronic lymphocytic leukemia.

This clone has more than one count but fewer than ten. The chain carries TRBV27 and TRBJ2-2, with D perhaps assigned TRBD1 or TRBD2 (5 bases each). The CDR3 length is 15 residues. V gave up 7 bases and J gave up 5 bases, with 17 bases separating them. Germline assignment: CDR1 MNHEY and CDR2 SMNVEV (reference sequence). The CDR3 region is CASTTRGVSTGELFF. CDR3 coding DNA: TGTGCCAGCACGACTCGAGGGGTATCAACCGGGGAGCTGTTTTTT.

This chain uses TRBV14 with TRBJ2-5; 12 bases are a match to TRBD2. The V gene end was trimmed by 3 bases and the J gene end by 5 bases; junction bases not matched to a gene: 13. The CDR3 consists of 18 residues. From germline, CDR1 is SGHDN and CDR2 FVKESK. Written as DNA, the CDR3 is TGTGCCAGCAGCCAGTGGGGGCGACTAGCGGGAGATGCGGAGACCCAGTACTTC. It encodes CASSQWGRLAGDAETQYF. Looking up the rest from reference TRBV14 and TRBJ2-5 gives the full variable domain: EAGVTQFPSHSVIEKGQTVTLRCDPISGHDNLYWYRRVMGKEIKFLLHFVKESKQDESGMPNNRFLAERTGGTYSTLKVQPAELEDSGVYFCASSQWGRLAGDAETQYFGPGTRLLVL.

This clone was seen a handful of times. The chain's CDR3 is CASSESAGTTYEQYF. The CDR3 DNA follows: TGCGCCAGCAGTGAGTCGGCAGGGACCACCTACGAGCAGTACTTC. This chain joins TRBV10-2 and TRBJ2-7; either TRBD1 or TRBD2 may fit D (5 bases each). Trimming cost V 0 bases and J 2 bases, with 11 bases left between them. The germline gives CDR1 WSHSY, CDR2 SAAADI. The CDR3 loop spans 15 amino acids.

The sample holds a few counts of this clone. CDR3 protein: CASSDSYYEQYV. The CDR3 DNA follows: TGTGCCAGCAGCGACAGCTACTACGAGCAGTACGTC. V is TRBV28 and J is TRBJ2-7; D may be TRBD1 (5 bases). Germline V lookup: CDR1 MDHEN, CDR2 SYDVKM. The CDR3 runs 12 residues. The V gene lost 6 bases and the J gene lost 3 bases, with 9 bases spanning the gap.

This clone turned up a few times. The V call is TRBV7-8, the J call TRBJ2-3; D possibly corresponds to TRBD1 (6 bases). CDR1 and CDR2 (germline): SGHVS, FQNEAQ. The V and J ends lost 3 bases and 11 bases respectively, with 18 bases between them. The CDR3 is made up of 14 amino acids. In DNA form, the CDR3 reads TGTGCCAGCAGCTTGGACAGATGGGCGATAGAGCAGTATTTT. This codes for CASSLDRWAIEQYF.

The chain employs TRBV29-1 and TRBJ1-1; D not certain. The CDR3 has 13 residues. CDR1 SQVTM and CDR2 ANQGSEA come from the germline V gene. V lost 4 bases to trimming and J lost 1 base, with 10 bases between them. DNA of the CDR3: TGCAGCGTTGGATTGGGCAGGAACACTGAAGCTTTCTTT. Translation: CSVGLGRNTEAFF.

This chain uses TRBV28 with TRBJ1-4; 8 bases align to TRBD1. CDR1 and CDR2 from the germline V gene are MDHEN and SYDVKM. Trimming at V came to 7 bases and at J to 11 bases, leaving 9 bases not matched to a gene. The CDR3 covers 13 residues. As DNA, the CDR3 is TGTGCCAGCACGACAGGGGCGATGAATAAACTGTTTTTT. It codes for CASTTGAMNKLFF.

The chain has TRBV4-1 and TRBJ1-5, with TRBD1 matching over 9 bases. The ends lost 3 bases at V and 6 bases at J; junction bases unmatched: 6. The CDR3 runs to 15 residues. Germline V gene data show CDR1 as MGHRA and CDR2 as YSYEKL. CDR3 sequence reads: CASSQAGQGSQPQHF. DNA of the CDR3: TGCGCCAGCAGCCAGGCAGGACAGGGGTCTCAGCCCCAGCATTTT.

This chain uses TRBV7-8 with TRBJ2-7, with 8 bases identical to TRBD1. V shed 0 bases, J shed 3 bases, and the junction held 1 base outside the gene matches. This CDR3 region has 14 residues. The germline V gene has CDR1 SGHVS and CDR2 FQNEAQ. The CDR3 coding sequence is TGTGCCAGCAGCTTAGCAGGACAGGGCTACGAGCAGTACTTC. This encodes CASSLAGQGYEQYF.

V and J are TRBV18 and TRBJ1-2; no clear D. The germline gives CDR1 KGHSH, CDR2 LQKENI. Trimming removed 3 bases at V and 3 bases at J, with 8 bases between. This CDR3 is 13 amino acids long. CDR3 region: CASSPVVDYGYTF. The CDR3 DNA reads TGTGCCAGCTCACCGGTGGTTGACTATGGCTACACCTTC.

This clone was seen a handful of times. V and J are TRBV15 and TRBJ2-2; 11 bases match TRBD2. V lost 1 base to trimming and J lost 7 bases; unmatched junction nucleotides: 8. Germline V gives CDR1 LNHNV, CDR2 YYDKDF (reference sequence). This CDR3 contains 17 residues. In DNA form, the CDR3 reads TGTGCCACCAGCAGAGGAATAGCGGGGGGGCCCCACGGGGAGCTGTTTTTT. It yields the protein CATSRGIAGGPHGELFF.

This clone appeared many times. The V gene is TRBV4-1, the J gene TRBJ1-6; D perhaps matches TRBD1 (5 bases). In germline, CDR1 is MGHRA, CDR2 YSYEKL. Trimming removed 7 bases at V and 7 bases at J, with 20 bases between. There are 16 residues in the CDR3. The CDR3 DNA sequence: TGCGCCAGCAACCTTATGCCCCGGCGGGGCAATTCACCCCTCCACTTT. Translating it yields CASNLMPRRGNSPLHF.

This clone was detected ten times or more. The CDR3 reads CATSVAGGHYGYTF. CDR3 DNA: TGTGCCACCAGCGTGGCGGGGGGTCACTATGGCTACACCTTC. This sequence joins TRBV15 and TRBJ1-2, with a weak D call TRBD1 (5 bases). Germline V lookup: CDR1 LNHNV, CDR2 YYDKDF (reference sequence). The ends were cut back, 5 bases at V and 3 bases at J, with 13 bases in the middle. The CDR3 has 14 amino acids.

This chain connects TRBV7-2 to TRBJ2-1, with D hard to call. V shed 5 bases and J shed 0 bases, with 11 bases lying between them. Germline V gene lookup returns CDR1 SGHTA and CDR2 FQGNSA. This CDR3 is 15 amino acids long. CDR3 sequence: CASSPPRLSYNEQFF. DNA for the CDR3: TGTGCCAGCAGCCCCCCCAGGCTCTCCTACAATGAGCAGTTCTTC.